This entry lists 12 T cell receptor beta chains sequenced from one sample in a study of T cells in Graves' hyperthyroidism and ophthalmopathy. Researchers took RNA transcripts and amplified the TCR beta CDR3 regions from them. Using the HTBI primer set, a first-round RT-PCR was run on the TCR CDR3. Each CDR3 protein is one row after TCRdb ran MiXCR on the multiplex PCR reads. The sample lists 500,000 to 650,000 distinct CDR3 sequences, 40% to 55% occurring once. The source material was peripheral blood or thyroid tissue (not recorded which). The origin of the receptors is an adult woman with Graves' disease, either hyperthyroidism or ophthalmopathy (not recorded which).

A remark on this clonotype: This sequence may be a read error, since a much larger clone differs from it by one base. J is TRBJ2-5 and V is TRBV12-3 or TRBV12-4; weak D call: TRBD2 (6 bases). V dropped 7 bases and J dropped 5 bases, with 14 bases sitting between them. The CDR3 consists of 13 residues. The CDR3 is CASKLAGVETQYF. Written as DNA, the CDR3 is TGTGCCAGCAAACTAGCAGGAGTGGAGACCCAGTACTTC.

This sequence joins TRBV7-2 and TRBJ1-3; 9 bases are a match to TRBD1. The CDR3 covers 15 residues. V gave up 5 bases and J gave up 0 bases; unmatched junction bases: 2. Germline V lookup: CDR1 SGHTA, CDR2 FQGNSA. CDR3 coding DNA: TGTGCCAGCAGCCCGACAGGGGGCTCTGGAAACACCATATATTTT. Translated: CASSPTGGSGNTIYF. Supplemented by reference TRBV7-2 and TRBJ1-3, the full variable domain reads GAGVSQSPSNKVTEKGKDVELRCDPISGHTALYWYRQSLGQGLEFLIYFQGNSAPDKSGLPSDRFSAERTGGSVSTLTIQRTQQEDSAVYLCASSPTGGSGNTIYFGEGSWLTVV.

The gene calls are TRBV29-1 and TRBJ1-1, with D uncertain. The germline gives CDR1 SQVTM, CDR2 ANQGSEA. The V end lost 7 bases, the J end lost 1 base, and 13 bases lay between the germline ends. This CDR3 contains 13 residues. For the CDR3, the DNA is TGCAGCGCCCGAAGTGGAGCGAACACTGAAGCTTTCTTT. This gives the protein CSARSGANTEAFF.

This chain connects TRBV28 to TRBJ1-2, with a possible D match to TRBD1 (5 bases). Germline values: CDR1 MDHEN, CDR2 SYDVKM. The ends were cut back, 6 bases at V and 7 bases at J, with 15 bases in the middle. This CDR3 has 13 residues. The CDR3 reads CASSSGREFGYTF. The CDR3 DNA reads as TGTGCCAGCAGCTCGGGGCGCGAGTTTGGCTACACCTTC.

The CDR3 loop reads CASSDPLGGEQYF. The CDR3 DNA sequence: TGCGCCAGCAGCGATCCCTTAGGGGGCGAGCAGTACTTC. The chain joins TRBV5-1 to TRBJ2-7; TRBD1 is a possible D gene (6 bases). The CDR3 is 13 amino acids. Germline CDR1 and CDR2: SGHRS and YFSETQ. Trimming removed 4 bases at V and 6 bases at J, with 14 bases between.

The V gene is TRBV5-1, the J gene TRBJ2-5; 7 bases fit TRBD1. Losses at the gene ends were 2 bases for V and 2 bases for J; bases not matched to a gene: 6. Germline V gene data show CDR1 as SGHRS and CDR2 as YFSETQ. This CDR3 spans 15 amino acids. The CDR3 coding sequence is TGCGCCAGCAGCTTACAGGGGTCGGCTCAAGAGACCCAGTACTTC. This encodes CASSLQGSAQETQYF.

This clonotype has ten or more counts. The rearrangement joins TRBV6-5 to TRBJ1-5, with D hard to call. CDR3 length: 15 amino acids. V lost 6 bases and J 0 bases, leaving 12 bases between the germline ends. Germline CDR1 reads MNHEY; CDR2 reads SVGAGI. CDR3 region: CASSLTPYSNQPQHF. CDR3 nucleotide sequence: TGTGCCAGCAGCCTTACTCCGTATAGCAATCAGCCCCAGCATTTT.

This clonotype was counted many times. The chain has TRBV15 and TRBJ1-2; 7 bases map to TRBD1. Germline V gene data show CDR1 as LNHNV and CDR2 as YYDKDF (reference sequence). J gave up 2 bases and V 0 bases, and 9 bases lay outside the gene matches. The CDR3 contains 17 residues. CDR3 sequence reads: CATSRDRITGDNYGYTF. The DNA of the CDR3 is TGTGCCACCAGCAGAGATCGTATTACAGGGGACAACTATGGCTACACCTTC.

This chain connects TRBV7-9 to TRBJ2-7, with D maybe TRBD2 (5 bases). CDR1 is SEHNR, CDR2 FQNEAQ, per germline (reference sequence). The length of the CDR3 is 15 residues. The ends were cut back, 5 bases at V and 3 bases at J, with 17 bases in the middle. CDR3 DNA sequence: TGTGCCAGCAGCCAACCACTAGGCCCTCTCTACGAGCAGTACTTC. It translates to CASSQPLGPLYEQYF. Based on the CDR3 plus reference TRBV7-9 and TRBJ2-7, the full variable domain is DTGVSQNPRHKITKRGQNVTFRCDPISEHNRLYWYRQTLGQGPEFLTYFQNEAQLEKSRLLSDRFSAERPKGSFSTLEIQRTEQGDSAMYLCASSQPLGPLYEQYFGPGTRLTVT.

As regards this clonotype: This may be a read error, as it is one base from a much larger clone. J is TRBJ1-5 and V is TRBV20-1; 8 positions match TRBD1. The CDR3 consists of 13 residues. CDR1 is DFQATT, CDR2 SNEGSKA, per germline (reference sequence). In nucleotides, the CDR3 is TGCGGTGCAGGAGAGACAGGGGACCAGCCCCAGCATTTT. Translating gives CGAGETGDQPQHF.

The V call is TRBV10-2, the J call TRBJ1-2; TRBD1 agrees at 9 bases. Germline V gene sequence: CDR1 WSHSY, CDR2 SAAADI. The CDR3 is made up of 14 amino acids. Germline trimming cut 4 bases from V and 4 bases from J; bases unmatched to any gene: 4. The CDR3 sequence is CASSGDRVSYGYTF. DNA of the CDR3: TGCGCCAGCAGTGGGGACAGGGTGAGCTATGGCTACACCTTC.

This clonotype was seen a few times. The CDR3 sequence is CATSTSSYNSPLHF. CDR3 DNA: TGTGCCACCAGCACGAGCTCCTATAATTCACCCCTCCACTTT. The chain joins TRBV15 to TRBJ1-6; D is undetermined. Trimming stripped 4 bases from V and 0 bases from J, with 4 bases between. The CDR3 has 14 residues. Germline V gives CDR1 LNHNV, CDR2 YYDKDF (reference sequence).